The 6 T cell receptor beta chains reported below all come from one sample, sequenced in a study of beta chain features in type 1 diabetes. Since all of the isolated RNA was reverse transcribed, expressed TCRB transcripts were what got sequenced. The repertoire was sequenced with immunoSEQ multiplex PCR; TCRdb's copy has only in-frame clones and lacks some. Found here are approximately 400,000 clones, approximately 15% of them singletons; the top ten hold more than 0.015%. Sequenced: naive CD4+ T cells from blood. Source of these receptors: a woman under 30 in good health.

The chain joins TRBV9 to TRBJ2-3; the D is unclear. Germline V gene lookup returns CDR1 SGDLS and CDR2 YYNGEE. The V and J ends lost 0 bases and 4 bases respectively, with 9 bases between them. The length of the CDR3 is 14 residues. CDR3 nucleotide sequence: TGTGCCAGCAGCGTAGAGCCCTCCTCAGATACGCAGTATTTT. Translating it yields CASSVEPSSDTQYF.

This clone has a handful of counts. The rearrangement links TRBV4-1 to TRBJ2-3; 7 nucleotides align to TRBD2. This CDR3 is 16 amino acids long. The germline gives CDR1 MGHRA, CDR2 YSYEKL. V gave up 2 bases and J gave up 3 bases; unmatched junction bases: 8. CDR3 DNA: TGCGCCAGCAGCCAATCACGGGCGGGAGCTACAGATACGCAGTATTTT. It yields the protein CASSQSRAGATDTQYF.

This clone was observed a handful of times. This rearrangement joins TRBV5-6 to TRBJ2-3; 11 positions match TRBD2. Germline V gives CDR1 SGHDT, CDR2 YYEEEE. The V segment lost 1 base and the J segment 4 bases; nucleotides outside the gene matches: 5. This CDR3 spans 16 amino acids. Here the CDR3 DNA reads TGTGCCAGCAGCTTGACTAGCGGGAGAAGGGCAGATACGCAGTATTTT. This sequence encodes CASSLTSGRRADTQYF.

The chain has TRBV7-2 and TRBJ2-7; 10 bases are shared with TRBD2. In germline, CDR1 is SGHTA, CDR2 FQGNSA. The CDR3 loop spans 17 amino acids. Losses at the gene ends were 5 bases for V and 4 bases for J; bases not matched to a gene: 14. The DNA for the CDR3 is TGTGCCAGCAGCCCTAGGGGGTCACTAGCGGGAAGGTACGAGCAGTACTTC. Protein: CASSPRGSLAGRYEQYF.

V and J are TRBV7-2 and TRBJ2-5, with D maybe TRBD2 (6 bases). The V end lost 2 bases, the J end lost 2 bases, and 12 bases lay between the germline ends. Germline CDR1 reads SGHTA; CDR2 reads FQGNSA. CDR3 length: 15 amino acids. The CDR3 loop reads CASSLRRGSQETQYF. The DNA of the CDR3 is TGTGCCAGCAGCTTAAGGAGGGGTTCTCAAGAGACCCAGTACTTC. The whole variable domain, filled in from reference TRBV7-2 and TRBJ2-5, reads GAGVSQSPSNKVTEKGKDVELRCDPISGHTALYWYRQSLGQGLEFLIYFQGNSAPDKSGLPSDRFSAERTGGSVSTLTIQRTQQEDSAVYLCASSLRRGSQETQYFGPGTRLLVL.

This clone has a handful of counts. This sequence joins TRBV7-3 and TRBJ2-1; D call uncertain. Trimming shortened V by 4 bases and J by 7 bases, and 11 bases separated the two germline ends. Germline CDR1 reads SGHTA; CDR2 reads FQGTGA. The CDR3 consists of 13 residues. Here the CDR3 DNA reads TGTGCCAGCAGCTCTGACTCTAGGAATGAGCAGTTCTTC. This encodes CASSSDSRNEQFF.